Listed below are T cell receptor beta chains from one sample, sequenced in a study of early T cells in non-severe SARS-CoV-2 infection. One entry per CDR3 protein results from TCRdb running MiXCR on the 5' RACE reads. The sample consists of 45,000 to 50,000 distinct CDR3 sequences, around 6.4% of them appearing once. The sample here was whole blood, taken at baseline. The receptors were gathered from an adult who was a healthcare worker with PCR-confirmed SARS-CoV-2 infection or an uninfected control (not recorded which). Each CDR3 is given with its conserved first and last residue. Each record gives: CDR3 protein, clone size, J gene, V gene, D gene. The D gene is left open where the match is weak. Rows may omit the clone size; those that give it use once, few, many or a size class.

CDR3 protein: CSARENTGISSYEQYF; clone size: few; J gene: TRBJ2-7; V gene: TRBV20-1; D gene: -
CDR3 protein: CSARTGTGEQYF; clone size: few; J gene: TRBJ2-7; V gene: TRBV20-1; D gene: TRBD1
CDR3 protein: CASREGQDSPLHF; clone size: -; J gene: TRBJ1-6; V gene: TRBV6-1; D gene: TRBD1
CDR3 protein: CASSWDGNQPQHF; clone size: many; J gene: TRBJ1-5; V gene: TRBV7-9; D gene: -
CDR3 protein: CASSVGIGTSGQISSYNEQFF; clone size: -; J gene: TRBJ2-1; V gene: TRBV2; D gene: TRBD2
CDR3 protein: CASSSNYGYTF; clone size: many; J gene: TRBJ1-2; V gene: TRBV6-6; D gene: -
CDR3 protein: CASEGVRETQYF; clone size: -; J gene: TRBJ2-5; V gene: TRBV28; D gene: -
CDR3 protein: CASSMTVNEKLFF; clone size: many; J gene: TRBJ1-4; V gene: TRBV6-5; D gene: -
CDR3 protein: CATSDGGLAEAFF; clone size: many; J gene: TRBJ1-1; V gene: TRBV24-1; D gene: -
CDR3 protein: CASSLDLGADTGELFF; clone size: few; J gene: TRBJ2-2; V gene: TRBV7-3; D gene: -
CDR3 protein: CASSRRLDNSPLHF; clone size: many; J gene: TRBJ1-6; V gene: TRBV12-3/TRBV12-4; D gene: -
CDR3 protein: CASSLGGGSYGNEQFF; clone size: few; J gene: TRBJ2-1; V gene: TRBV7-9; D gene: TRBD2
CDR3 protein: CASSQVLANTGELFF; clone size: -; J gene: TRBJ2-2; V gene: TRBV4-1; D gene: -
CDR3 protein: CASSLESLPTEAFF; clone size: many; J gene: TRBJ1-1; V gene: TRBV7-9; D gene: -
CDR3 protein: CASSFNLGQPQHF; clone size: -; J gene: TRBJ1-5; V gene: TRBV12-3/TRBV12-4; D gene: -
CDR3 protein: CASSPRTGARTEAFF; clone size: many; J gene: TRBJ1-1; V gene: TRBV21-1; D gene: -
CDR3 protein: CASSQIEFGTGIGTDTQYF; clone size: many; J gene: TRBJ2-3; V gene: TRBV14; D gene: TRBD1
CDR3 protein: CASPPPGRSPYEQYF; clone size: -; J gene: TRBJ2-7; V gene: TRBV6-1; D gene: -
CDR3 protein: CASSPGTSLAGETQYF; clone size: few; J gene: TRBJ2-5; V gene: TRBV6-5; D gene: TRBD2
CDR3 protein: CASSQDWDSGANVLTF; clone size: many; J gene: TRBJ2-6; V gene: TRBV4-3; D gene: -
CDR3 protein: CASSLMGPTDTQYF; clone size: many; J gene: TRBJ2-3; V gene: TRBV27; D gene: -
CDR3 protein: CASSPVDQETQYF; clone size: -; J gene: TRBJ2-5; V gene: TRBV5-6; D gene: -
CDR3 protein: CASSLSSAPSSGANVLTF; clone size: few; J gene: TRBJ2-6; V gene: TRBV27; D gene: -
CDR3 protein: CASSYSRGRKGYEQYF; clone size: few; J gene: TRBJ2-7; V gene: TRBV6-5; D gene: TRBD2
CDR3 protein: CASSYSAERTAQYF; clone size: -; J gene: TRBJ2-5; V gene: TRBV6-6; D gene: -
CDR3 protein: CASRNTIRQFF; clone size: many; J gene: TRBJ2-1; V gene: TRBV6-2/TRBV6-3; D gene: -
CDR3 protein: CASSFYGTGSVNSPLHF; clone size: few; J gene: TRBJ1-6; V gene: TRBV27; D gene: TRBD1
CDR3 protein: CASSLLQGETEAFF; clone size: many; J gene: TRBJ1-1; V gene: TRBV5-1; D gene: TRBD1
CDR3 protein: CASSLEARDYSGNTIYF; clone size: -; J gene: TRBJ1-3; V gene: TRBV28; D gene: -
CDR3 protein: CASSPRTVPWGGEQYF; clone size: -; J gene: TRBJ2-7; V gene: TRBV14; D gene: -
CDR3 protein: CASSLSSRGARWNEQFF; clone size: few; J gene: TRBJ2-1; V gene: TRBV6-1; D gene: -
CDR3 protein: CASGAGAADTQYF; clone size: -; J gene: TRBJ2-3; V gene: TRBV15; D gene: TRBD2
CDR3 protein: CASSFTGTGYGYTF; clone size: few; J gene: TRBJ1-2; V gene: TRBV28; D gene: -
CDR3 protein: CASSPGPRHSSSGYGYTF; clone size: few; J gene: TRBJ1-2; V gene: TRBV16; D gene: -
CDR3 protein: CASSFSRGLDTGELFF; clone size: few; J gene: TRBJ2-2; V gene: TRBV5-1; D gene: TRBD1
CDR3 protein: CASSFLSLRNEQFF; clone size: -; J gene: TRBJ2-1; V gene: TRBV5-1; D gene: -
CDR3 protein: CSVERGETQYF; clone size: -; J gene: TRBJ2-5; V gene: TRBV29-1; D gene: -
CDR3 protein: CASSLRGTYQPQHF; clone size: few; J gene: TRBJ1-5; V gene: TRBV28; D gene: -
CDR3 protein: CASSKAANTGELFF; clone size: many; J gene: TRBJ2-2; V gene: TRBV19; D gene: -
CDR3 protein: CASSPLGFAPLHF; clone size: -; J gene: TRBJ1-6; V gene: TRBV18; D gene: -
CDR3 protein: CASSYQGLAVNEQFF; clone size: few; J gene: TRBJ2-1; V gene: TRBV6-5; D gene: TRBD2